This TCR beta chain was retrieved from a study of shared clonotypes between healthy human individuals. General observations from the study: Among donors, the sharing of clonotypes was expected to be influenced by sequencing depth.

The CDR3 is 17 residues long. V was cut by 3 bases and J by 3 bases, with 21 bases left in between. CDR1 SGHRS and CDR2 YFSETQ come from the germline V gene. The naive CD8 subset, CD45RO-negative cells positively selected for CCR7, excluded terminally differentiated effector memory CD45RA+ cells. Donors, healthy HIV-negative adults, lacked recent acute infections or vaccinations. This table comes from immunoSEQ multiplex PCR, and its TCRdb copy is limited to in-frame clones, with some not included. The table has around 2,000,000 clones, more than 85% seen once. As for this clone: Antigen unknown.

The sample was naive CD8+ T cells from PBMCs. The chain joins TRBV5-1 to TRBJ1-2, with D maybe TRBD1 (5 bases). The TCR originated in a man younger than 35 in good health. Some clones in this sample may be carry-over from other donors' samples. CDR3 sequence: CASSSGERGLRYYGYTF. The CDR3 bases are TGCGCCAGCAGCTCTGGGGAAAGGGGCCTTAGATACTATGGCTACACCTTC.